The entry below gives a single T cell receptor beta chain sequence along with its context. Its antigen is undetermined. CDR1 and CDR2 from the germline V gene are SGHTA and FQGNSA. This CDR3 is built from 15 residues. J gave up 2 bases and V 5 bases, and 3 bases lay outside the gene matches. This sample stems from a study of glioma-infiltrating T cells. Using RNA template, CDR3s of TCR alpha and beta were amplified with iRepertoire arm-PCR. MiXCR, applied by TCRdb to the multiplex PCR reads, yields one record per CDR3 protein. The sample has about 140,000 distinct CDR3 sequences, approximately 39% seen once. General observations from the study: Only very few CDR3 sequences appeared in both tissue and blood.

V usage is TRBV7-2 and J usage is TRBJ2-3; 11 bases are shared with TRBD2. Input material: glioma tissue, nonneoplastic brain tissue, or PBMCs (not recorded which). The source of this sequence is a human donor with low-grade glioma or glioblastoma, undergoing nonglioma brain surgery, or in good health (not recorded which). CDR3 loop: CASSGTSGFTDTQYF. The CDR3 DNA follows: TGTGCCAGCAGCGGGACTAGCGGATTCACAGATACGCAGTATTTT.